This T cell receptor (beta chain) was identified in a study of blood T cell repertoires in COVID-19. Overall study context: PBMCs, B-cell-depleted T cells, or T cells were the source of the cDNA or gDNA that made up the material.

Clones were sequenced by immunoSEQ multiplex PCR, and TCRdb holds only the in-frame ones, with some missing. The data show about 320,000 clones, roughly 90% seen once. Individuals drawn from 24 US areas were about 18 to 95 years old. Clinical history as reported by participants underpinned cohort assignment. Two negative PCRs, clearance, or symptom resolution characterized the recovered Cohort 3 donors. Germline loops: CDR1 SGHNT, CDR2 YYREEE (reference sequence). The V gene end was trimmed by 5 bases and the J gene end by 0 bases; junction bases not matched to a gene: 8. CDR3 length equals 16 residues. This clone was seen a single time.

Sequenced sample: PBMCs or T cells enriched from blood (not recorded which). This receptor was identified in a man between 60 and 75 years old who had recovered from COVID-19. V gene TRBV5-4 combines with J gene TRBJ2-3; 8 bases match TRBD1. The CDR3 nucleotides read TGTGCCAGCAGTGAAGCGCGGACAGGGAGCACAGATACGCAGTATTTT. It yields the protein CASSEARTGSTDTQYF. The full variable domain, rest sourced from reference TRBV5-4 and TRBJ2-3, is ETGVTQSPTHLIKTRGQQVTLRCSSQSGHNTVSWYQQALGQGPQFIFQYYREEENGRGNFPPRFSGLQFPNYSSELNVNALELDDSALYLCASSEARTGSTDTQYFGPGTRLTVL.